This T cell receptor (beta chain) was identified during a study of cytomegalovirus exposure and HLA in healthy donors (dated by TCRdb to 2015 to 2018). Looking at the study overall: An earlier analysis of approximately 600 of the donors reported approximately 300 Gb of sequence data and 100 million to 130 million unique TCR beta sequences from around 200 million T cells. The study profiled the T cell repertoires of fewer than 850 subjects by immunosequencing and related them to cytomegalovirus serostatus. Four to six DR-DQ haplotypes were handled as single units for association and clustering, since linkage in the cohort was strong. Alongside the repertoire data, information on donor age, sex, ethnicity and CMV serostatus was compiled. On average, roughly 240,000 unique TCR beta nucleotide sequences were sequenced per donor among 398 genotyped donors of the cohort, with roughly 18% of those sequences being non-productive. To study patterns of TCR occurrence, a later analysis re-analyzed previously published TCR beta repertoires from under 750 donors and added high-resolution HLA genotyping. Genome-wide SNP genotypes for about 60% of the roughly 670 donors were used in a later genetic analysis, which treated that subset as a discovery cohort. The number of typed donors differed by locus: about 620-640 for A, B, C, DRB1 and DQB1; 500 to 550 for DQA1; some 610 for DPA1; and about 470 for DPB1. An early release covering about 600 HLA-typed donors comprised 300 to 350 gigabases of sequencing data and approximately 80 million unique TCR sequences. Of the 300 to 500 genotyped donors, 70% to 90% were placed in the genetic ancestry cluster associated with self-reported Caucasian donors. All discovery cohort repertoires had been generated using a single sequencing platform. To predict cytomegalovirus infection status, the study combined high-throughput TCR immunosequencing, statistical association of individual TCRs with disease status, and machine learning. To decide whether each TCR beta V gene segment behaved as functional or pseudogenic, an earlier analysis of over 500 of the donors relied on high-throughput TCR beta sequencing. In the later analysis, no new phenotypic data were used to find candidate immune exposures; instead, reliance was placed on TCR beta sequences and their occurrence across donors. Class I and class II HLA loci were covered by the typing at four-digit resolution. A separate validation cohort of more than 100 different subjects was used in addition to the roughly 700-subject first cohort. The aim of the study was to test whether cataloging public T cell receptors could identify signatures of past pathogen exposure.

Inclusive of the bounding cysteine and phenylalanine, the CDR3 is 15 residues long. Left in the record is the CDR3 DNA by itself, 45 bases read in frame from the first base. CDR1 and CDR2, looked up from the germline V gene (reference sequence), are SEHNR and FQNEAQ. V is clipped by 5 bases and J by 8 bases, and the sequence between their germline boundaries is 19 bases long. The cohort was made up of 500 to 800 healthy bone marrow donors. At the time of sampling, all cohort members were nominally healthy, though unrecorded immune exposures were likely present. The donor tested CMV seronegative, placing the donor among the 350 or so seronegative members of the cohort. A peripheral blood sample was collected from each donor, and TCR beta sequencing was performed on peripheral blood mononuclear cells. The Qiagen DNeasy Blood Extraction Kit was used to extract genomic DNA from the blood cell samples.

On this clone: Its antigen is unknown. No clone much larger than this one lies a single base away; base qualities are absent.

The library was built by means of the immunoSEQ multiplex PCR assay. The multiplex PCR relied on a mix of 60 forward primers for TCR Vbeta segments and 13 reverse primers for TCR Jbeta segments. A multiplex PCR assay on genomic DNA amplified the CDR3 region of rearranged TCR beta genes. The amplified TCR beta libraries were sequenced on the Illumina HiSeq System as 87-base-pair reads. The original pipeline was this. A later analysis counted about 82 million unique TCR beta chains across the 650 to 700 repertoires, and approximately 11 million of these chains were shared by at least two donors. Raw reads were error-corrected and collapsed into unique sequences with a nearest-neighbor algorithm that merged closely related sequences to remove PCR and sequencing errors. To assign V, D and J gene segments, CDR3 sequences were aligned to IMGT reference sequences. For a sequence to be retained, at least a six-nucleotide match to both a V gene segment and a J gene segment was required. Rearrangements were classified as productive when the CDR3 lacked stop codons and remained in frame with V and J, and all other rearrangements were classified as non-productive. Following IMGT convention, CDR3 was defined as the stretch from the second conserved V-encoded cysteine up to the conserved J-encoded phenylalanine. Sequences without an unambiguous match to a single V gene segment were excluded from the earlier analysis of about 600 of the donors. In an earlier analysis of some 590 of the donors, V segments were called functional above 56.7% productive rearrangements and were called segregating when the between-donor standard deviation exceeded 5%. A statistical classification framework was developed to diagnose cytomegalovirus status using the catalog of TCR beta chain sequences. A later analysis assigned V and J genes by comparing TCR nucleotide sequences with IMGT/GENE-DB human TR gene sequences. Using the TCRdist pipeline, a later analysis assigned CDR3 sequences along with most-parsimonious VDJ recombination scenarios. In a later analysis, each TCR beta chain was defined by its CDR3 amino acid sequence together with its V-gene family, and reads without a unique V-gene family were excluded. A later analysis removed 592 highly shared, low-generation-probability nucleotide sequences to deal with suspected cross-contamination and a sequencing artifact. For each public chain, a later analysis derived a clonal expansion index from normalized ranks of inferred template counts within each repertoire. A later analysis computed generation probabilities with a VDJ recombination model fitted to out-of-frame rearrangements, and checked the results against IGoR. In a later analysis, hypergeometric tests were used to score TCR-TCR, TCR-HLA and TCR-CMV co-occurrence, with a repertoire-size bias correction applied to TCR pairs. In a later analysis, false discovery rates were estimated by permuting HLA or CMV assignments 20 times. In a later analysis, co-occurring TCRs were grouped using DBSCAN, and TCRdist sequence similarity was added for clustering within HLA-allele-positive subsets. Co-occurrence clustering excluded repertoires with fewer than 30,000 or more than 120,000 public chains, plus five with anomalous nucleotide sharing. TCRdb obtained this table from immuneACCESS and retained in-frame rearrangements with V and J assigned. These tables miss some clones; where compared with another copy, unresolved V genes account for less than half of the shortfall, and the remainder is unexplained. V and J calls and clone size are those listed in that table; D and trimming were worked out from the DNA. Present in this sample are roughly 200,000 clones, 86% of which were seen just once. Of the sample, around 0.3% falls within the top ten clones.

The paper as a whole reports these results and caveats: A further reported finding was that TCR beta sequences accurately predicted the HLA-A and HLA-B alleles for most subjects in the first cohort. HLA typing was unavailable for some donors at each locus, so association tests used only the typed subset. In a later analysis, 15,000 to 20,000 TCR beta sequences were associated with specific HLA alleles at a false discovery rate of 0.05. While some public TCRs were present in many individuals, most TCR sequences turned up only very rarely across donors. A cluster of highly shared sequence variants was judged likely to be a technical artifact of the sequencing pipeline. Roughly uniform sequencing depth across donors was assumed in presence/absence analyses, although this assumption may not hold. A later genetic analysis reported fewer N-insertions in productive TCRs among donors in an Asian-associated ancestry cluster than the roughly 690-donor mean. The 87-base-pair reads could not distinguish some IMGT-functional V segments, including TRBV6-2 and TRBV6-3, so those segments were excluded. The classifier was reported to diagnose cytomegalovirus status with high specificity and sensitivity in both the original and validation cohorts. According to a later analysis, most CMV-associated TCR beta chains appeared to be HLA-restricted, and the HLA associations seemed to be driven largely by CMV exposure. Linkage disequilibrium might explain the correlated functional status among segregating V segments, but an unknown experimental factor could not be ruled out. A total of around 150 TCR beta chains were listed by the study as associated with cytomegalovirus. CMV serostatus was the only immune exposure information available for the cohort. In a later analysis, several top co-occurrence clusters were reported to appear linked to parvovirus B19, influenza, CMV and Epstein-Barr virus. According to a later analysis, TCR association rates differed among HLA loci, with DRB1 alleles showing the most associated TCRs and HLA-C alleles showing the fewest. The earlier analysis of 450 to 700 of the donors excluded about 16 rarely observed V segments, including chromosome 9 orphons, because counts were too low. Assigning TCR associations to individual alleles was difficult when HLA alleles, especially DR and DQ, strongly co-occurred. Three of the identified cytomegalovirus-associated TCR beta chains were confirmed in vitro to be specific for cytomegalovirus antigens. According to the authors, the approach could potentially be generalized to other disease states and immunological phenotypes. In an earlier analysis of about 600 of the donors, most TCR beta V segments appeared in productive rearrangements about 90% or about 30% of the time, broadly matching IMGT annotations. An association between a missense DCLRE1C variant and V-gene and J-gene trimming of TCR beta chains was found in a later genetic analysis and replicated in an independent cohort. In a later analysis, HLA-associated TCR beta chains were found to be more clonally expanded and to have lower generation probabilities than equally common non-associated chains. The cohort was sequenced for TCR beta chains only, and without alpha or paired-chain data the features that could be detected were limited.

This clonotype originated in a woman in her twenties or thirties in good health and CMV-seronegative. The chain is assembled from TRBV7-9 and TRBJ2-1; tentative D gene TRBD2, with 5 bases matching. Sequencing was done on a sample of PBMCs. DNA sequence: TGTGCCAGCAGCCTCCGGGTCCCCCCCGGGGATGAGCAGTTCTTC. It translates as CASSLRVPPGDEQFF.